This entry features one TCR beta chain sequence. The antigen is undetermined. This sample is drawn from a study of metastatic and nonmetastatic thyroid tumors. Study summary: For malignant and benign thyroid patients, tumor or nodule tissue and blood were the sources whose repertoires were compared. Whole-study results and caveats: Patients with malignant thyroid tumors reportedly had significantly higher TCR beta diversity than those with benign nodules, in blood and tumor.

Each patient came to thyroid surgery without any prior treatment (of any kind). Using MiXCR, TCRdb re-called clones from the PCR reads. The data contain about 20,000 clones, approximately 34% of them singletons. This sequence was found in a female donor with papillary thyroid cancer or a benign thyroid nodule (not recorded which). Some clones in this sample may be carry-over from other donors' samples. The sequencing sample was made of tumor tissue.

The CDR3 DNA follows: TGTGCCAGCAGCTTAGGAAGGCGGGAGGGGAGCTCCTACAATGAGCAGTTCTTC. This translates into CASSLGRREGSSYNEQFF. The chain has TRBV11-1 and TRBJ2-1, with 9 bases matching TRBD2. The CDR3 covers 18 residues. Germline V gene sequence: CDR1 SGHAT, CDR2 FQDESV (reference sequence). J gave up 0 bases and V 1 base, and 7 bases lay outside the gene matches.